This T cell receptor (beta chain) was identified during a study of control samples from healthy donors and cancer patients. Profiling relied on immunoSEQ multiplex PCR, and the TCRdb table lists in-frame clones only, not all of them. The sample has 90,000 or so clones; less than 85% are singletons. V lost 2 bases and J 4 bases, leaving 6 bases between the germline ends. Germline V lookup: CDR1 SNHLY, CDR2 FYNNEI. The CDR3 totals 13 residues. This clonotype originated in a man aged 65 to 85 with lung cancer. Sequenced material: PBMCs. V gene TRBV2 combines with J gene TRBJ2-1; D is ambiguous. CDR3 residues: CASSEFLYNEQFF. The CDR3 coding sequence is TGTGCCAGCAGTGAATTCTTATACAATGAGCAGTTCTTC.